These T cell receptor beta chains were read from a single sample in a study of technical replicates of blood from a few donors. Assay: immunoSEQ multiplex PCR; the TCRdb copy retains only in-frame clones and omits some. The sample contains around 9,000 clones, 75% to 95% of which appear only once. Material: PBMCs. The source of these receptors is a human donor in good health. The CDR3 runs from the conserved cysteine through the conserved F or W. D genes are given only for firm matches.

J: TRBJ2-3; V: TRBV7-9; D: TRBD2; DNA: TGTGCCAGCAGCCTGGGGACTAGCGGCCACACAGGGGATACGCAGTATTTT; CDR3: CASSLGTSGHTGDTQYF
J: TRBJ2-7; V: TRBV18; D: NA; DNA: TGTGCCAGCTCACCACCGGTGGAAGGGAGGACGTACGAGCAGTACTTC; CDR3: CASSPPVEGRTYEQYF
J: TRBJ2-7; V: TRBV19; D: NA; DNA: TGTGCCAGTAGTAACAGTTACGAGCAGTACTTC; CDR3: CASSNSYEQYF
J: TRBJ2-7; V: TRBV19; D: TRBD1; DNA: TGTGCCAGTAGTAGGGAAACAGGGGCCTACGAGCAGTACTTC; CDR3: CASSRETGAYEQYF
J: TRBJ2-3; V: TRBV5-5; D: TRBD2; DNA: TGTGCCAGCAGCTTGGTACTAGCGGGCACAGATACGCAGTATTTT; CDR3: CASSLVLAGTDTQYF
J: TRBJ2-3; V: TRBV6-1; D: NA; DNA: TGTGCCAGCAGTGAACAGGATACGCAGTATTTT; CDR3: CASSEQDTQYF
J: TRBJ2-4; V: TRBV4-2; D: NA; DNA: TGTGCCAGCAGCCAAACCACAACCCTAGGCGACATTCAGTACTTC; CDR3: CASSQTTTLGDIQYF
J: TRBJ1-4; V: TRBV18; D: TRBD1; DNA: TGTGCCACAAGGGACAGGGGGCAAGGTGAAAAACTGTTTTTT; CDR3: CATRDRGQGEKLFF
J: TRBJ2-5; V: TRBV5-4; D: TRBD2; DNA: TGTGCCAGCAGCTTAGGTGCGGGAGATGAAGAGACCCAGTACTTC; CDR3: CASSLGAGDEETQYF
J: TRBJ2-7; V: TRBV7-8; D: TRBD1; DNA: TGTGCCAGCAGCTTAGGAGGGGGACAGGGGGTCTACGAGCAGTACTTC; CDR3: CASSLGGGQGVYEQYF
J: TRBJ1-2; V: TRBV28; D: NA; DNA: TGTGCCAGCACCCCCCTGACAGGTGAATATGGCTACACCTTC; CDR3: CASTPLTGEYGYTF
J: TRBJ2-1; V: TRBV6-5; D: TRBD2; DNA: TGTGCCAGCAGCCTCAGCGGGAGTTCCTACAATGAGCAGTTCTTC; CDR3: CASSLSGSSYNEQFF
J: TRBJ2-7; V: TRBV11-2; D: TRBD1; DNA: TGTGCCAGCAGCTTAGCCAGGGGGTGGTTCTACGAGCAGTACTTC; CDR3: CASSLARGWFYEQYF
J: TRBJ2-1; V: TRBV25-1; D: NA; DNA: TGTGCCAGCAGTGAACTTGACAGAAACAATGAGCAGTTCTTC; CDR3: CASSELDRNNEQFF
J: TRBJ1-2; V: TRBV5-1; D: NA; DNA: TGCGCCAGCAGCTTGGCCGAGGGAAACTATGGCTACACCTTC; CDR3: CASSLAEGNYGYTF
J: TRBJ1-3; V: TRBV28; D: NA; DNA: TGTGCCAGCAGTTTACACTCTGGAAACACCATATATTTT; CDR3: CASSLHSGNTIYF
J: TRBJ2-4; V: TRBV5-4; D: NA; DNA: TGTGCCAGCAGCTTGGATGCGGGGGCGGAAAACATTCAGTACTTC; CDR3: CASSLDAGAENIQYF
J: TRBJ1-1; V: TRBV5-1; D: NA; DNA: TGCGCCAGCAGCTTGGGGGCAAGTGGCACTGAAGCTTTCTTT; CDR3: CASSLGASGTEAFF
J: TRBJ2-1; V: TRBV30; D: NA; DNA: TGTGCCTGGAGTGTCTCGTTCTACAATGAGCAGTTCTTC; CDR3: CAWSVSFYNEQFF
J: TRBJ2-7; V: TRBV5-1; D: TRBD2; DNA: TGCGCCAGCAGCTTGTCTGGGGAGGGTGGTGGTGACCTTCACTACGAGCAGTACTTC; CDR3: CASSLSGEGGGDLHYEQYF
J: TRBJ1-1; V: TRBV10-3; D: NA; DNA: TGTGCCATCACCGAGAGGCAGACTACACGGAACACTGAAGCTTTCTTT; CDR3: CAITERQTTRNTEAFF
J: TRBJ1-1; V: TRBV30; D: NA; DNA: TGTGCCTGGAGTGGGACGCGGGGGACTGAAGCTTTCTTT; CDR3: CAWSGTRGTEAFF
J: TRBJ2-7; V: TRBV5-1; D: NA; DNA: TGCGCCAGCAGCTTGGCGTTGGGCGAGGAGCAGTACTTC; CDR3: CASSLALGEEQYF
J: TRBJ2-1; V: TRBV5-5; D: NA; DNA: TGTGCCAGCAGCTTGGAGGTAGCGATCTACAATGAGCAGTTCTTC; CDR3: CASSLEVAIYNEQFF
J: TRBJ2-3; V: TRBV27; D: TRBD2; DNA: TGTGCCAGCAGCAGCCTCGGGACTAGCGGGCAAGATACGCAGTATTTT; CDR3: CASSSLGTSGQDTQYF